The 18 T cell receptor beta chains in this list originate from one sample, sequenced in a study of radiation and T cells in renal cell carcinoma. Sequenced by immunoSEQ multiplex PCR; TCRdb stores in-frame clones only, minus some. The repertoire includes around 120,000 clones, roughly four fifths of them detected once, and approximately 2% sits in the top ten. Regarding time point: blood 2 weeks post-SBRT. As to treatment: 15 Gy SBRT to primary tumor, nephrectomy 4 weeks later. Sequences were derived from blood, sampled from a patient whose treatment included radiotherapy and nephrectomy. These receptors originate from a woman aged 55 to 70 with renal cell carcinoma.

The chain joins TRBV30 to TRBJ2-7; tentatively, D is TRBD2 (5 bases). Germline values: CDR1 GTSNPN, CDR2 SVGIG (reference sequence). The CDR3 is made up of 15 amino acids. The V and J ends lost 6 bases and 0 bases respectively, with 18 bases between them. The DNA for the CDR3 is TGTGCCTGCACCCGACGATCCGGACTCTCCTACGAGCAGTACTTC. Protein product: CACTRRSGLSYEQYF.

The chain couples TRBV7-3 to TRBJ1-2, with 7 bases lining up with TRBD1. The germline gives CDR1 SGHTA, CDR2 FQGTGA. The CDR3 runs 12 residues. After removal of 2 bases from V and 6 bases from J, the junction contained 0 bases not matched to a gene. CDR3 bases: TGTGCCAGCAGCTTAGACAGGGATGGCTACACCTTC. Translation: CASSLDRDGYTF. The full variable domain, with the rest looked up from reference TRBV7-3 and TRBJ1-2, is GAGVSQTPSNKVTEKGKYVELRCDPISGHTALYWYRQSLGQGPEFLIYFQGTGAADDSGLPNDRFFAVRPEGSVSTLKIQRTERGDSAVYLCASSLDRDGYTFGSGTRLTVV.

V is TRBV5-6 and J is TRBJ1-1; D remains unclear. The CDR3 runs 15 residues. The V and J ends lost 1 base and 0 bases respectively, with 10 bases between them. CDR1 and CDR2 from the germline V gene are SGHDT and YYEEEE. CDR3 protein: CASSLNPVMNTEAFF. The CDR3 DNA follows: TGTGCCAGCAGCTTGAATCCGGTTATGAACACTGAAGCTTTCTTT.

This clone was counted many times. The J gene is TRBJ1-3, the V gene TRBV2; D unresolved. V lost 5 bases and J 0 bases, leaving 11 bases between the germline ends. Germline V gives CDR1 SNHLY, CDR2 FYNNEI. This CDR3 is built from 15 residues. CDR3 sequence (DNA): TGTGCCAGCAGTAACGAACTGAGCTCTGGAAACACCATATATTTT. Its protein product is CASSNELSSGNTIYF. The full variable domain, in which reference TRBV2 and TRBJ1-3 provide the parts outside the CDR3, is EPEVTQTPSHQVTQMGQEVILRCVPISNHLYFYWYRQILGQKVEFLVSFYNNEISEKSEIFDDQFSVERPDGSNFTLKIRSTKLEDSAMYFCASSNELSSGNTIYFGEGSWLTVV.

The chain links TRBV5-1 to TRBJ1-4, with 7 nucleotides matching TRBD1. Germline V gene sequence: CDR1 SGHRS, CDR2 YFSETQ. The J segment lost 10 bases and the V segment lost 4 bases, leaving 10 bases of the junction unmatched. The CDR3 is 14 residues long. In DNA, the CDR3 is TGCGCCAGCAGCCCAACAGGGGTAGAAGGAAAACTGTTTTTT. It encodes CASSPTGVEGKLFF.

The chain carries TRBV28 and TRBJ2-3; TRBD2 aligns across 7 bases. J was trimmed by 2 bases and V by 5 bases; bases with no gene match: 7. This CDR3 comprises 15 residues. Germline V gene sequence: CDR1 MDHEN, CDR2 SYDVKM. The CDR3 loop is CASSLAENPTDTQYF. The CDR3 region has the DNA TGTGCCAGCAGTCTAGCGGAGAATCCCACAGATACGCAGTATTTT.

This clone was counted once. The chain couples TRBV19 to TRBJ1-3, with D possibly matching TRBD1 (5 bases). The CDR3 has 15 amino acids. Trimming took 5 bases from V and 0 from J, leaving 11 bases between them. Germline-derived CDR1 and CDR2 are LNHDA and SQIVND (reference sequence). CDR3 protein: CASSYQGHSGNTIYF. The CDR3 nucleotides read TGTGCCAGTAGTTATCAAGGACACTCTGGAAACACCATATATTTT.

The chain is built from TRBV5-4 and TRBJ2-7; 9 bases line up with TRBD2. Per the germline V gene, CDR1 is SGHNT and CDR2 is YYREEE (reference sequence). The CDR3 runs to 15 residues. Unmatched junction bases numbered 4, after V lost 1 base and J lost 2 bases. Written as DNA, the CDR3 is TGTGCCAGCAGCTTGCCTAGCGGGATCACCTACGAGCAGTACTTC. Protein product: CASSLPSGITYEQYF.

CDR3: CASSSDSFYEQYF. CDR3 DNA sequence: TGTGCCAGCAGCTCGGACAGCTTCTACGAGCAGTACTTC. The V and J genes are TRBV2 and TRBJ2-5, with a weak D call TRBD1 (6 bases). The DNA end favors TRBJ2-7, so the J call may be wrong. Germline lookup yields CDR1 SNHLY and CDR2 FYNNEI. The CDR3 loop spans 13 amino acids.

The genes are TRBV9 and TRBJ2-3, with 8 bases fitting TRBD2. V lost 4 bases, J lost 1 base, and 11 bases stayed unmatched. Germline loops: CDR1 SGDLS, CDR2 YYNGEE. The CDR3 loop spans 17 amino acids. For the CDR3, the DNA is TGTGCCAGCAGCCCCCGGGGGGGGGCGTTGGGCACAGATACGCAGTATTTT. Translation gives CASSPRGGALGTDTQYF.

The chain joins TRBV6-5 to TRBJ1-5, with D unresolved. Deletions cut 6 bases from V and 2 bases from J, with 8 bases between. This CDR3 has 13 amino acids. Germline assignment: CDR1 MNHEY and CDR2 SVGAGI. The CDR3 loop is CASSRSGNQPQHF. The DNA for the CDR3 is TGTGCCAGCAGCCGCTCGGGCAATCAGCCCCAGCATTTT.

The chain combines TRBV6-5 with TRBJ2-7; 7 positions agree with TRBD2. Looked up from germline, CDR1 is MNHEY and CDR2 is SVGAGI. V gave up 0 bases and J gave up 8 bases; unmatched junction bases: 7. The CDR3 is made up of 14 amino acids. The CDR3 spells CASSYSNLAEQQYF. CDR3 DNA sequence: TGTGCCAGCAGTTACTCGAACCTAGCGGAACAGCAGTACTTC.

This clone was found once. V gene TRBV27 combines with J gene TRBJ1-1; TRBD1 aligns across 11 bases. The CDR3 is 15 residues long. Trimming removed 7 bases from V and 6 bases from J; junction bases left unmatched: 10. Germline loops: CDR1 MNHEY, CDR2 SMNVEV (reference sequence). The CDR3 sequence: CASIPLGTGGSEAFF. The CDR3 bases are TGTGCCAGCATCCCCTTGGGGACAGGGGGTTCTGAAGCTTTCTTT.

This clone turned up a few times. V is TRBV2 and J is TRBJ1-4; maybe TRBD1 (5 bases). The CDR3 consists of 13 residues. V lost 2 bases, J lost 8 bases, and 9 bases lay in between. The germline V gene encodes CDR1 SNHLY and CDR2 FYNNEI. CDR3 protein: CASSELGQEKLFF. The CDR3 region has the DNA TGTGCCAGCAGTGAATTGGGGCAGGAAAAACTGTTTTTT. Full variable domain (remainder filled in from reference TRBV2 and TRBJ1-4): EPEVTQTPSHQVTQMGQEVILRCVPISNHLYFYWYRQILGQKVEFLVSFYNNEISEKSEIFDDQFSVERPDGSNFTLKIRSTKLEDSAMYFCASSELGQEKLFFGSGTQLSVL.

The chain links TRBV2 to TRBJ2-1, with D perhaps matching TRBD1 (6 bases). Germline V gene data show CDR1 as SNHLY and CDR2 as FYNNEI. The ends were cut back, 8 bases at V and 7 bases at J, with 12 bases in the middle. The CDR3 is 12 residues long. CDR3 coding DNA: TGTGCCAGCCACCTCAGGGGAAATGAGCAGTTCTTC. As protein: CASHLRGNEQFF.

The chain has TRBV6-1 and TRBJ2-2, with D hard to call. V was pared by 7 bases and J by 4 bases, with 10 bases between. The CDR3 has 13 residues. The germline CDR1 and CDR2 sequences are MNHNS and SASEGT. CDR3 in amino acids: CASTWSGTGELFF. CDR3 in DNA: TGTGCCAGCACGTGGTCGGGCACCGGGGAGCTGTTTTTT.

This chain uses TRBV9 with TRBJ2-3, with D perhaps TRBD1 (6 bases). Germline-derived CDR1 and CDR2 are SGDLS and YYNGEE. V lost 4 bases, J lost 2 bases, and 14 bases lay in between. The CDR3 has 15 amino acids. The CDR3: CASSPLRGNTDTQYF. CDR3 nucleotide sequence: TGTGCCAGCAGCCCATTAAGGGGGAACACAGATACGCAGTATTTT.

The genes are TRBV6-1 and TRBJ2-1; TRBD2 is a possible D gene (6 bases). The germline V gene encodes CDR1 MNHNS and CDR2 SASEGT. CDR3 length: 13 amino acids. Between the trimmed V and J ends, which lost 2 bases and 12 bases, there was a span of 14 bases. CDR3 amino acids: CASSELGRGGQFF. The CDR3 DNA reads TGTGCCAGCAGTGAACTGGGGCGGGGCGGGCAGTTCTTC.